This T cell receptor beta chain was captured in a study of T cells in localized non-small cell lung cancer. The germline V and J ends were trimmed by 2 bases and 4 bases, with 8 bases remaining between them. CDR3 length: 14 amino acids. The germline V gene has CDR1 MDHEN and CDR2 SYDVKM. The table came from immunoSEQ multiplex PCR; TCRdb's copy has only in-frame clones and leaves some out. In the table there are 6,500 to 9,000 clones, roughly 50% of which are singletons. The TCR sequence derives from a female donor over 55 with stage I lung adenocarcinoma. Sequencing used lymph node tissue, obtained before any cancer treatment. The chain employs TRBV28 and TRBJ1-4; D remains unclear. The chain's CDR3 is CASSLTRFNEKLFF. Here the CDR3 DNA reads TGTGCCAGCAGTTTAACCAGGTTTAATGAAAAACTGTTTTTT.